This TCR beta chain was captured by sequencing in a study of blood T cell repertoires in COVID-19 (dated by TCRdb to 2019 to 2021). With regard to the full study: Samples from collaborators originated in the United States, Italy and Spain and spanned both the acute and convalescent phases of COVID-19. The prospective study material was composed of cDNA or gDNA derived from T cells, B-cell-depleted T cells, or PBMCs. Subjects who had been exposed to COVID-19, were actively infected with it, or had recovered from it provided the deeply sampled blood TCRbeta repertoires that made up the dataset. The repertoires were made available in a free public database intended to serve as a resource for research on the immune response to SARS-CoV-2. The samples were drawn from two sources: the first 160 participants of the ongoing ImmuneRACE study, and about 1,300 subjects contributed by 6 global collaborators. Nearly every sample came with metadata listing a de-identified subject ID, COVID-19 status, age in years and sex. Where HLA class I and class II types were available, the types were taken from metadata supplied by the sample provider, not from assay-based typing. General study outcomes and caveats: How much clinical and demographic metadata was included differed by source and by participant, and the metadata was provided uncurated.

CDR1 and CDR2 (LGHNA, YNFKEQ) derive from the germline V gene. Inclusive of the bounding cysteine and phenylalanine, the CDR3 is 16 residues long. Just the 48-base CDR3 DNA is kept, in frame starting at base 1. Ends trimmed: V by 4 bases, J by 4 bases; bases unmatched to a gene: 12. A word on this clone: Its antigen remains undetermined. No clone much larger than this one lies a single base away; base qualities are absent.

Participants in the prospective study were enrolled through a virtual design, were aged roughly 18 to 95 years, and lived in roughly 24 United States geographic areas. In the prospective study, participants were assigned to cohorts based on the clinical history participants reported in a screening survey and a study questionnaire. For ImmuneRACE Cohort 3, a participant was defined as recovered based on two consecutive negative NP/OP PCR tests, clearance by a healthcare professional, or resolution of symptoms. Mobile phlebotomists in the prospective study collected whole blood, serum and a nasopharyngeal or oropharyngeal swab from every participant. Prospective study participants could optionally give additional blood draws and questionnaires over an approximately 2-month period. Before DNA extraction, blood samples from the prospective study were shipped at room temperature or frozen. The immunoSEQ Assay, a bias-controlled multiplex PCR, was used to amplify TCRbeta CDR3 regions from genomic DNA. Processing in the source paper ran as follows. Nucleated cell counts per sample were estimated from amplification of reference gene primers within the assay. Sequence reads were collapsed and filtered to measure the absolute abundance of every unique TCRbeta CDR3 rearrangement. For each sample, productive Simpson clonality was calculated as the square root of Simpson's diversity index over productive rearrangements. TCRdb re-hosts the immuneACCESS table, in-frame sequences only. Its copies lack some clones; in the studies checked, an unresolved V gene accounts for under half of them, and the cause for the rest is not known. The D gene and trimming were derived from the DNA, and the V and J assignments and clone size from that table. Counted in this sample were about 480,000 clones; 88% of them appeared once. The top ten hold less than 2% of the sample.

The receptor was isolated from a woman aged 40 to 50 who had recovered from COVID-19. The V and J segments used are TRBV4-2 and TRBJ1-1; TRBD1 agrees with 7 junctional bases. What was sequenced was PBMCs or T cells enriched from blood (not recorded which). The DNA sequence is TGTGCCAGCAGCCCGGGCCCTGACAGGGCGGGCACTGAAGCTTTCTTT. This sequence encodes CASSPGPDRAGTEAFF.